Listed here are 10 T cell receptor beta chains from one sample, sequenced in a study of human T cells and chemical hapten exposure. Time point given: pre-sensitization, week 0. Treatment here: therapeutic diphenylcyclopropenone sensitization with weekly scalp DPC. TCRdb processed the RACE reads anew with MiXCR; each CDR3 protein has one entry. The sample lists roughly 51,000 distinct CDR3 sequences, around 10% occurring once. Sequenced material: whole blood, taken in connection with sensitization to the hapten diphenylcyclopropenone (DPC). The source of these receptors is a man aged 40-49 years with alopecia areata. Some clones in this sample may be carry-over from other donors' samples.

The chain couples TRBV12-3 or TRBV12-4 to TRBJ2-3; D not resolved. V was shortened by 3 bases and J by 0 bases, with 4 bases between the two germline ends. CDR3 length equals 13 residues. The CDR3 DNA follows: TGTGCCAGCAGTTTCTCGAGCACAGATACGCAGTATTTT. Amino acids: CASSFSSTDTQYF.

This clonotype was seen repeatedly, ten times or more. V gene TRBV18 combines with J gene TRBJ1-5; D possibly corresponds to TRBD1 (6 bases). Germline V lookup: CDR1 KGHSH, CDR2 LQKENI. V shed 2 bases and J shed 5 bases, with 10 bases lying between them. This CDR3 has 14 amino acids. The DNA of the CDR3 is TGTGCCAGCTCACCAGACAGGATAGATCAGCCCCAGCATTTT. Encoded protein: CASSPDRIDQPQHF.

The chain employs TRBV9 and TRBJ2-6; D gene ambiguous. Trimming shortened V by 4 bases and J by 4 bases, and 12 bases separated the two germline ends. The CDR3 has 15 amino acids. The V gene's germline CDR1 is SGDLS and CDR2 YYNGEE. CDR3 in DNA: TGTGCCAGCAGCCCTGTACCGAGCGGGGCCAACGTCCTGACTTTC. It codes for CASSPVPSGANVLTF.

Concerning this clonotype: This sequence may be a read error, since a much larger clone differs from it by one base. The chain combines TRBV20-1 with TRBJ2-1; no firm D call. The CDR3 length is 13 residues. Germline-derived CDR1 and CDR2 are DFQATT and SNEGSKA (reference sequence). CDR3 region: CSVKSPNYNEQIF. DNA for the CDR3: TGCAGTGTTAAAAGCCCCAACTACAATGAGCAGATCTTC.

This clonotype was counted many times. CDR3 in DNA: TGTGCCAGCAGCCACAGTACAGATACGCAGTATTTT. Its translation: CASSHSTDTQYF. The rearrangement links TRBV11-2 to TRBJ2-3; the D is unclear. V dropped 5 bases and J dropped 3 bases, with 6 bases sitting between them. The CDR3 runs to 12 residues. Germline V gene lookup returns CDR1 SGHAT and CDR2 FQNNGV.

At least ten counts were recorded for this clonotype. V and J are TRBV6-6 and TRBJ2-1; a weak D match, TRBD2 (5 bases). Trimming took 5 bases from V and 6 from J, leaving 23 bases between them. Germline V gene data show CDR1 as MNHNY and CDR2 as SVGAGI (reference sequence). This CDR3 has 17 residues. The CDR3 DNA reads TGTGCCAGCAGTACACCTCGGGATGGGCTCAACTTCAATGAGCAGTTCTTC. Translated: CASSTPRDGLNFNEQFF.

This clonotype was picked up a small number of times. V is TRBV5-4 and J is TRBJ1-6, with D uncertain. CDR1 is SGHNT and CDR2 is YYREEE in the germline V gene (reference sequence). V lost 2 bases to trimming and J lost 8 bases, with 5 bases between them. The CDR3 totals 12 residues. CDR3: CASSFQDSPLHF. The CDR3 coding sequence is TGTGCCAGCAGCTTCCAAGATTCACCCCTCCACTTT.

The rearrangement joins TRBV29-1 to TRBJ2-3, with D hard to call. V was pared by 4 bases and J by 6 bases, with 8 bases between. This CDR3 has 11 amino acids. Germline CDR1 SQVTM, CDR2 ANQGSEA. In DNA form, the CDR3 reads TGCAGCGTTGGACCCCGGGATACGCAGTATTTT. Amino acid sequence: CSVGPRDTQYF.

This chain connects TRBV6-5 to TRBJ2-7; the D gene could be TRBD1 or TRBD2 (5 bases each). CDR1 is MNHEY and CDR2 is SVGAGI in the germline V gene. Between the trimmed V and J ends, which lost 5 bases and 8 bases, there was a span of 10 bases. The CDR3 extends over 11 amino acids. The CDR3 reads CASSAPGQQYF. DNA for the CDR3: TGTGCCAGCAGTGCACCGGGACAGCAGTACTTC.

The CDR3 reads CSAPGQAYNSPLHF. CDR3 DNA sequence: TGCAGTGCTCCGGGACAGGCCTATAATTCACCCCTCCACTTT. This chain connects TRBV20-1 to TRBJ1-6, with 8 bases identical to TRBD1. Trimming cost V 5 bases and J 2 bases; bases outside gene matches: 2. This CDR3 is built from 14 residues. The germline V gene encodes CDR1 DFQATT and CDR2 SNEGSKA (reference sequence).